This T cell receptor beta chain derives from a study of blood T cell repertoires in COVID-19. As for the study in general: Sites in the United States, Italy and Spain provided acute and convalescent COVID-19 samples. Nucleic acid was either cDNA or gDNA, and it came from T cells, B-cell-depleted T cells, or PBMCs.

Method: immunoSEQ multiplex PCR; TCRdb's copy keeps in-frame clones and lacks some. Among tens of thousands of clones, about 81% were seen once, and the ten largest hold about 2.5%. Per germline, CDR1 KGHSH and CDR2 LQKENI. V was shortened by 5 bases and J by 9 bases, with 8 bases between the two germline ends. CDR3 length equals 11 residues. This clone was seen more than once but under ten times. The chain uses TRBV18 and TRBJ2-1, with a possible D match to TRBD1 (5 bases). The material sequenced was peripheral blood. The receptor comes from a man aged 50 to 60 with acute or convalescent COVID-19. CDR3 nucleotides: TGTGCCAGCTCAACCAGGGTTGAGCAGTTCTTC. This translates into CASSTRVEQFF.